These T cell receptor beta chains were read from a single sample in a study of Ad26.COV2.S vaccination and SARS-CoV-2 variants. Some clones are missing from TCRdb's copy, which holds only in-frame ones; the method was immunoSEQ multiplex PCR. The sample consists of 400,000 to 450,000 clones, about nine tenths of them appearing once. This material consisted of peripheral blood, taken in a trial of Ad26.COV2.S vaccine versus placebo. The receptors derive from a person aged 18-65 years who received the Ad26.COV2.S COVID-19 vaccine or a placebo. CDR3s include the opening cysteine and the closing phenylalanine or tryptophan. The D gene is left open where the match is weak. Not every row has a clone size; where given, it reads once, few, many or a size class.

length | J | size | V | D | DNA | CDR3
15 | TRBJ2-7 | . | TRBV19 | TRBD1 | TGTGCCAGTAGTCACGCGTCCGGACAGGGCTACGAGCAGTACTTC | CASSHASGQGYEQYF
14 | TRBJ1-6 | . | TRBV27 | . | TGTGCCAGCAGTTCGCCAAGGTATAATTCACCCCTCCACTTT | CASSSPRYNSPLHF
14 | TRBJ1-2 | . | TRBV6-5 | . | TGTGCCAGCAGTTACTCGTCAGGGGACTATGGCTACACCTTC | CASSYSSGDYGYTF
13 | TRBJ2-2 | . | TRBV25-1 | . | TGTGCCAGCAGTGAACAGTTGACCGGGGAGCTGTTTTTT | CASSEQLTGELFF
15 | TRBJ2-5 | . | TRBV6-1 | TRBD2 | TGTGCCAGCAGTGAACTAGCGGGAGGGCAAGAGACCCAGTACTTC | CASSELAGGQETQYF
14 | TRBJ2-1 | once | TRBV29-1 | TRBD2 | TGCAGCGTTGAACTCGGGACTAGCGGCAATGAGCAGTTCTTC | CSVELGTSGNEQFF
14 | TRBJ2-2 | once | TRBV2 | . | TGTGCCAGCAGTGGGGCGGGATGGACCGGGGAGCTGTTTTTT | CASSGAGWTGELFF
15 | TRBJ2-1 | . | TRBV19 | TRBD1 | TGTGCCAGTAGTATGGACAGGGTTCCCTACAATGAGCAGTTCTTC | CASSMDRVPYNEQFF
13 | TRBJ2-7 | once | TRBV2 | . | TGTGCCAGCACTTTCGGACTGGGGTCGGAGCAGTACTTC | CASTFGLGSEQYF
15 | TRBJ2-5 | . | TRBV7-9 | . | TGTGCCAGCAGCTTGTGGGGGCTAACCCAAGAGACCCAGTACTTC | CASSLWGLTQETQYF
12 | TRBJ2-5 | . | TRBV14 | . | TGTGCCAGCACGGCAGGGTCAGAGACCCAGTACTTC | CASTAGSETQYF
16 | TRBJ2-7 | . | TRBV7-3 | . | TGTGCCAGCAGCCCATCTTTGTTACCTTTTTCCTACGAGCAGTACTTC | CASSPSLLPFSYEQYF
15 | TRBJ2-1 | . | TRBV3-1/TRBV3-2 | . | TGTGCCAGCAGCCAAGGACTCTCTGAATACAATGAGCAGTTCTTC | CASSQGLSEYNEQFF
16 | TRBJ2-3 | . | TRBV5-4 | TRBD1 | TGTGCCAGCAGCTTTATAGGGGGACAGGGTACAGATACGCAGTATTTT | CASSFIGGQGTDTQYF
13 | TRBJ2-5 | . | TRBV11-3 | . | TGTGCCAGCAGCAAAACTAGCTCAGAGACCCAGTACTTC | CASSKTSSETQYF
13 | TRBJ2-7 | . | TRBV5-4 | . | TGTGCCAGCAGCTTGGGGCAGGTCTACGAGCAGTACTTC | CASSLGQVYEQYF
19 | TRBJ1-1 | few | TRBV11-2 | TRBD1 | TGTGCCAGCAGCCCTATTAGGGGGCGCAGGGGGGTAGCGAACACTGAAGCTTTCTTT | CASSPIRGRRGVANTEAFF
16 | TRBJ2-1 | . | TRBV21-1 | . | TGTGCCAGCAGCAAAGAGCGGACAGGGAGCTACAATGAGCAGTTCTTC | CASSKERTGSYNEQFF
15 | TRBJ1-1 | . | TRBV6-2/TRBV6-3 | . | TGTGCCAGCAGTTACCACGGGACGGTGAACACTGAAGCTTTCTTT | CASSYHGTVNTEAFF
16 | TRBJ2-2 | . | TRBV7-2 | . | TGTGCCAGCAGCTCCTCAGGGGTAGGCTCGGCCGGGGAGCTGTTTTTT | CASSSSGVGSAGELFF
14 | TRBJ1-4 | . | TRBV18 | TRBD1 | TGTGCCAGCTCACCGACAGGGCAAAATGAAAAACTGTTTTTT | CASSPTGQNEKLFF
14 | TRBJ2-7 | . | TRBV7-9 | . | TGTGCCAGCAGCCCACTGGGACGGCCGTACGAGCAGTACTTC | CASSPLGRPYEQYF
15 | TRBJ2-2 | . | TRBV4-3 | . | TGCGCCAGCAGCCAAGCCGCCAGAACGACCGGGGAGCTGTTTTTT | CASSQAARTTGELFF
16 | TRBJ2-1 | . | TRBV7-2 | . | TGTGCCAGCAGTTCATCCACAGGGACCTCCTACAATGAGCAGTTCTTC | CASSSSTGTSYNEQFF